The clone carrying this T cell receptor beta chain was seen repeatedly, ten times or more. The antigen is undetermined. Amplification of the TCR beta CDR3 regions used RNA transcripts (as template). The first round was an RT-PCR with HTBI primers, and the second round was a multiplex PCR. TCRdb itself ran the multiplex PCR reads through MiXCR, one entry per CDR3 protein. The table lists fewer than 650,000 distinct CDR3 sequences, about a fifth of them singletons. This CDR3 spans 15 amino acids. Germline CDR1 MNHNS, CDR2 SASEGT. V shed 6 bases, J shed 4 bases, and the junction held 11 bases outside the gene matches. Hyperthyroidism qualified as stable when ophthalmopathy did not develop within 18 months of follow-up. Patients with other autoimmune diseases, uncontrolled infections, pregnancy or lactation were excluded. This specimen belongs to a study of Graves' ophthalmopathy and Graves' hyperthyroidism.

Study-wide points: The model's ophthalmopathy progression predictions had roughly 65% sensitivity and less than 75% specificity. Clonotypes were expanded in thyroid at above 0.001 frequency, and most also appeared in blood.

The TCR sequence derives from a woman between 18 and 30 years old with stable Graves' hyperthyroidism. Some clones in this sample may be carry-over from other donors' samples. The V gene is TRBV6-1, the J gene TRBJ2-5; TRBD1 agrees at 7 bases. Sequencing was performed on peripheral blood. CDR3 region: CASSAQPTGSETQYF. For the CDR3, the DNA is TGTGCCAGCAGCGCTCAACCGACAGGGTCAGAGACCCAGTACTTC.